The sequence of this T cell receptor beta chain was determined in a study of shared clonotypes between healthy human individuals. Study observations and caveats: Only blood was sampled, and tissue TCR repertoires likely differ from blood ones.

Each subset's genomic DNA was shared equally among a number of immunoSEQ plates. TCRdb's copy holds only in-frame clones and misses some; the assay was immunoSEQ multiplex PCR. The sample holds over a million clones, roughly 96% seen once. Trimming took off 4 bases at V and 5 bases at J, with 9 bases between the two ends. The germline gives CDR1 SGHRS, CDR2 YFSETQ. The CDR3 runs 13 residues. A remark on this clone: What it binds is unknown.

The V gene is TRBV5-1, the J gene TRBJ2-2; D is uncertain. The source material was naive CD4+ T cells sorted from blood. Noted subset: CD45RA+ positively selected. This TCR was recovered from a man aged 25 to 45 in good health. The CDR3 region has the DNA TGCGCCAGCAGCGTAACGGTAACCGGGGAGCTGTTTTTT. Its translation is CASSVTVTGELFF.